This T cell receptor (beta chain) was sequenced in a study of blood T cell repertoires in COVID-19. Study-wide context: The study drew acute and convalescent COVID-19 samples from the United States, Italy and Spain. Sources were T cells, B-cell-depleted T cells, or PBMCs; the material itself was cDNA or gDNA.

Original data processing: Reference gene primer amplification yielded estimated nucleated cell counts. Clones were sequenced by immunoSEQ multiplex PCR, and TCRdb holds only the in-frame ones, with some missing. That table is the source of V, J and clone size, and D and trimming were worked out from the DNA. The data hold some 110,000 clones, with around four fifths observed a single time. This CDR3 is 12 amino acids long. Trimming took off 2 bases at V and 5 bases at J, with 6 bases between the two ends. Material: peripheral blood. The TCR comes from a man aged 55 to 70 with active or convalescent COVID-19. The chain joins TRBV12-3 or TRBV12-4 to TRBJ2-5; D is possibly TRBD2 (5 bases). The CDR3 is CASSLRGETQYF. The CDR3 nucleotides are TGTGCCAGCAGTTTAAGAGGGGAGACCCAGTACTTC.